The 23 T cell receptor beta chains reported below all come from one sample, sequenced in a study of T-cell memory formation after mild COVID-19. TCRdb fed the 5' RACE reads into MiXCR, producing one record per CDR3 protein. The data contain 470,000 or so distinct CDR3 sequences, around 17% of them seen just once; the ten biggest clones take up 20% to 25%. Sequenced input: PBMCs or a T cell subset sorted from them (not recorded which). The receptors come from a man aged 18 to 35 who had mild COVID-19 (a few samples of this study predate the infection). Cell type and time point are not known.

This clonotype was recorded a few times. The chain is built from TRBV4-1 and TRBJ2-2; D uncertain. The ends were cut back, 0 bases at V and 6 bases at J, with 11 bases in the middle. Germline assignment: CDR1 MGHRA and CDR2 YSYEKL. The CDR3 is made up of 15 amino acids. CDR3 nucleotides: TGCGCCAGCAGCCAAGAACTGCACCGATCCGGGGAGCTGTTTTTT. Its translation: CASSQELHRSGELFF.

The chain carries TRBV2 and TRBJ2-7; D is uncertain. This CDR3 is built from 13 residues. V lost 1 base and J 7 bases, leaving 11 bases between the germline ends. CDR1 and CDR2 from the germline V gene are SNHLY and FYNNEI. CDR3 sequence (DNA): TGTGCCAGCAGTGAAGTCATCCCTGGGGAGCAGTACGTC. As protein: CASSEVIPGEQYV.

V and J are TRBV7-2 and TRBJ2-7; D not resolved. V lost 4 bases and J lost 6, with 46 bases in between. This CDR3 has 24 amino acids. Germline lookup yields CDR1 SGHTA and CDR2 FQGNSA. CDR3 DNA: TGTGCCAGCAGCTCCCGTTTCAGTCCATCTCCGAGCGACCGGTACTCTCGGGTTCATGGCGAGCAGTACTTC. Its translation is CASSSRFSPSPSDRYSRVHGEQYF.

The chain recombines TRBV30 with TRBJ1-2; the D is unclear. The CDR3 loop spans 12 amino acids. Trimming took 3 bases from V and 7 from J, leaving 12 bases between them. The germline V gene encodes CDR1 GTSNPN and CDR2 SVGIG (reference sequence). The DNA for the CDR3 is TGTGCCTGGAGCCCGGGGTTTGCTGGCTACACCTTC. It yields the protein CAWSPGFAGYTF.

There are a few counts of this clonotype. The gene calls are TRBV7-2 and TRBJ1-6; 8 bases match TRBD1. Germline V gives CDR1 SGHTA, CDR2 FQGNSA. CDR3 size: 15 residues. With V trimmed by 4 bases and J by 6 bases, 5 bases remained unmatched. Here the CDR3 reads CASSSSGGRNSPLHF. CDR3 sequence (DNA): TGTGCCAGCAGCTCTTCAGGGGGCCGTAATTCACCCCTCCACTTT.

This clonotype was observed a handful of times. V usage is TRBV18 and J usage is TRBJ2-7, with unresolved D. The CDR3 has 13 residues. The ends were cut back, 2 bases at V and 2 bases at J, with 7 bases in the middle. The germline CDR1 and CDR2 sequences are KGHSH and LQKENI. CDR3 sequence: CASSPMRAYEQYV. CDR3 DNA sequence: TGTGCCAGCTCACCAATGCGAGCCTACGAGCAGTACGTC.

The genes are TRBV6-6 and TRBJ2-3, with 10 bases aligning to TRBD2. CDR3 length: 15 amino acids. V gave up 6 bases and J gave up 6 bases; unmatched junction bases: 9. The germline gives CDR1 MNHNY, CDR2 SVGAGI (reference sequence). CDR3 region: CASRERGGRTDTQYF. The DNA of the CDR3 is TGTGCCAGCAGAGAGCGGGGGGGCCGTACGGATACGCAGTATTTT.

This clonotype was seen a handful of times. Here the CDR3 DNA reads TGTGCCAGCACGCAGAGAGTATCCACAGATACGCAGTATTTT. Translation: CASTQRVSTDTQYF. The chain employs TRBV5-5 and TRBJ2-3; no clear D. The CDR3 contains 14 residues. Germline V gives CDR1 SGHKS, CDR2 YYEKEE (reference sequence). The V gene lost 6 bases and the J gene lost 2 bases, with 13 bases spanning the gap.

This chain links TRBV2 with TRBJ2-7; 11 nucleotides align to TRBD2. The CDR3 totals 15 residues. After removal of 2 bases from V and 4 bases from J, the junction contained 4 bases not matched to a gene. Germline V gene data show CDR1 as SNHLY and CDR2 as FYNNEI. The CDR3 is CASSETGTSGYEQYF. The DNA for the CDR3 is TGTGCCAGCAGTGAAACCGGGACTAGCGGTTACGAGCAGTACTTC.

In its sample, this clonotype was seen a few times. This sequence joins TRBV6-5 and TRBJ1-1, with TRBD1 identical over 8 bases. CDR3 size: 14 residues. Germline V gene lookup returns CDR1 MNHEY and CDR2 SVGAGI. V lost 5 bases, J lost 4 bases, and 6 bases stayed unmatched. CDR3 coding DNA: TGTGCCAGCAGTCTCGAAACAGGGGGCACTGAAGCTTTCTTT. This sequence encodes CASSLETGGTEAFF.

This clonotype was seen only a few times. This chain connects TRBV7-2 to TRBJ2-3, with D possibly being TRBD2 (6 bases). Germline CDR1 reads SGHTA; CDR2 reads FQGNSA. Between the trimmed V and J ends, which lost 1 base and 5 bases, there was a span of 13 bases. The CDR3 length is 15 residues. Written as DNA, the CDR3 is TGTGCCAGCAGCTTAGTGTATAGCGGCGGAGATACGCAGTATTTT. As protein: CASSLVYSGGDTQYF.

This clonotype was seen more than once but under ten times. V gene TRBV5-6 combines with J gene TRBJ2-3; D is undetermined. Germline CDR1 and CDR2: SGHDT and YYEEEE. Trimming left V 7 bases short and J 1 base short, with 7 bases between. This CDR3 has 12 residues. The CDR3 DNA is TGTGCCAGCGGGGTGGGCACAGATACGCAGTATTTT. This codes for CASGVGTDTQYF.

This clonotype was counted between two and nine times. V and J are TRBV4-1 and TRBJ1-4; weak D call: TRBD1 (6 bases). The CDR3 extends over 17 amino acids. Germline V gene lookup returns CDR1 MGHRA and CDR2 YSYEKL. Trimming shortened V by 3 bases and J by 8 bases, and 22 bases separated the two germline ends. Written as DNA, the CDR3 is TGCGCCAGCAGCCATCCACAAAGGACAGATCTCGGGGAAAAACTGTTTTTT. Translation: CASSHPQRTDLGEKLFF.

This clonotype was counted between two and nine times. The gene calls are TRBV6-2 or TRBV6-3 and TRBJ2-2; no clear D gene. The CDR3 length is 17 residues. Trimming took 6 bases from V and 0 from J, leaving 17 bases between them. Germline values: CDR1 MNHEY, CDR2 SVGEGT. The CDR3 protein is CASSNRPTPANTGELFF. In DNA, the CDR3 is TGTGCCAGCAGCAACCGCCCGACTCCTGCGAACACCGGGGAGCTGTTTTTT.

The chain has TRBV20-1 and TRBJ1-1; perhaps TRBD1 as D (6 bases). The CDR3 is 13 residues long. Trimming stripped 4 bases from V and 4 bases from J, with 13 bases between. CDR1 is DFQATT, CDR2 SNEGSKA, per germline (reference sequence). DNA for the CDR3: TGCAGTGCTACATACAGGGCCTCCACTGAAGCTTTCTTT. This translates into CSATYRASTEAFF.

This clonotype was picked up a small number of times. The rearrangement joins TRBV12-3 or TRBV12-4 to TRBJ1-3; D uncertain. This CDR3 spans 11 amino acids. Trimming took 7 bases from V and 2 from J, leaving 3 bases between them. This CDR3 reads CASTPGNTIYF. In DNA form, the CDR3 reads TGTGCCAGCACTCCTGGAAACACCATATATTTT.

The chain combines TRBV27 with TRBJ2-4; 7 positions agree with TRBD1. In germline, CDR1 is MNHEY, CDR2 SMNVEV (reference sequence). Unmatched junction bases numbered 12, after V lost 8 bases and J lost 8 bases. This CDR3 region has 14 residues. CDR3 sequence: CASSATGSRYIQYF. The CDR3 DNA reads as TGTGCCAGCTCCGCGACAGGGAGTCGATACATTCAGTACTTC.

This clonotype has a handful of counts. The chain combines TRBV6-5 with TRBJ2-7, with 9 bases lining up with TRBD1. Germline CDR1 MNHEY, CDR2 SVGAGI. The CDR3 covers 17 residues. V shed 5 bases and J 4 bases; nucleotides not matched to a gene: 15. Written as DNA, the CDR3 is TGTGCCAGCAGTGCGCAGCGGACAGGGGATGCGGTATACGAGCAGTACGTC. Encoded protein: CASSAQRTGDAVYEQYV.

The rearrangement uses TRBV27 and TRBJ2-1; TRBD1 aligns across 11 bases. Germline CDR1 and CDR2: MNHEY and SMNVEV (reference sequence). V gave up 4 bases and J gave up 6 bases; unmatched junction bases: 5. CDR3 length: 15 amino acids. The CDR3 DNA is TGTGCCAGCAGTTCACCGGGACAGGGGGTCAATGAGCAGTTCTTC. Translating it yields CASSSPGQGVNEQFF.

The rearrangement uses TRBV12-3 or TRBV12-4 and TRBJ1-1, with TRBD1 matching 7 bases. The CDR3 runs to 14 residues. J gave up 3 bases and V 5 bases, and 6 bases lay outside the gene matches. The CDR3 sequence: CASSDEQGYTEAFF. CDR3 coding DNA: TGTGCCAGCAGTGACGAACAGGGGTACACTGAAGCTTTCTTT.

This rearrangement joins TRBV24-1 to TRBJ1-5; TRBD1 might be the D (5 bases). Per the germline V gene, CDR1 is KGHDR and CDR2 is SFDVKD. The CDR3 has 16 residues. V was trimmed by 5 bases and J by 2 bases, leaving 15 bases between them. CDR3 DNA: TGTGCCACCAGTGGGGCAGGGCATTCGGGCAATCAGCCCCAGCATTTT. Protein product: CATSGAGHSGNQPQHF.

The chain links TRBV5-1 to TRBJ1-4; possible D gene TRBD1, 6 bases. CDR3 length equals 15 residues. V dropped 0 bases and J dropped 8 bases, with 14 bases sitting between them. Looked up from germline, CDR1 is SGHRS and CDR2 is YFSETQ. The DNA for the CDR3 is TGCGCCAGCAGCTTGGAAGTGGGGGGCAGGGAAAAACTGTTTTTT. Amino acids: CASSLEVGGREKLFF.

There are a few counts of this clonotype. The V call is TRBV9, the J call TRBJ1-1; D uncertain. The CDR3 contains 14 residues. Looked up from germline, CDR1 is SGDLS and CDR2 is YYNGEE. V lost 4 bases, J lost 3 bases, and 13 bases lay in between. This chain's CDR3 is CASSTGIRDTEAFF. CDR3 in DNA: TGTGCCAGCAGCACGGGAATTCGGGACACTGAAGCTTTCTTT.